This T cell receptor (beta chain) originates from a study of blood T cell repertoires in COVID-19. As for the study in general: Acute and convalescent COVID-19 specimens originated in the United States, Italy and Spain. T cells, B-cell-depleted T cells, or PBMCs provided the cDNA or gDNA that served as material.

V lost 8 bases, J lost 4 bases, and 23 bases lay in between. Germline CDR1 and CDR2: MGHDK and SYGVNS. This CDR3 is built from 16 residues. Original analysis: Reference gene primer amplification yielded estimated nucleated cell counts. Measured with immunoSEQ multiplex PCR; TCRdb has only the in-frame clones, and not every one. That table gives V, J and clone size, and the DNA gave D and trimming. The data hold 70,000 or so clones, with over 85% observed a single time. This chain links TRBV25-1 with TRBJ2-5; the D gene is possibly TRBD2 (6 bases). The origin of this receptor is a human donor in a cohort sampled during active COVID-19. Specimen: peripheral blood. The CDR3 nucleotides read TGTGCCAGCTCCCTCCTGGTTGCGGGGCTACCAGAGACCCAGTACTTC. It specifies CASSLLVAGLPETQYF. The whole variable domain, filled in from reference TRBV25-1 and TRBJ2-5, reads EADIYQTPRYLVIGTGKKITLECSQTMGHDKMYWYQQDPGMELHLIHYSYGVNSTEKGDLSSESTVSRIRTEHFPLTLESARPSHTSQYLCASSLLVAGLPETQYFGPGTRLLVL.